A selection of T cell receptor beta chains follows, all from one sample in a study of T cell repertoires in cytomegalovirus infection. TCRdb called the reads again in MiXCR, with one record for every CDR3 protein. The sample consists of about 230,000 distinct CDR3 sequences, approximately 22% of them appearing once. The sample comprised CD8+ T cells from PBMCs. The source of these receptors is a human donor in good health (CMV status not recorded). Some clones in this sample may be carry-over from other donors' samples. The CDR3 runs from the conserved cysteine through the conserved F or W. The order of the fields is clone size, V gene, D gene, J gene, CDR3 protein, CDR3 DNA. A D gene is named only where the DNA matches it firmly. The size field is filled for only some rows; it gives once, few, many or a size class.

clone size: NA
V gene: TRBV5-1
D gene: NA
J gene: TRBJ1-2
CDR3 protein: CASFPGRGLIGYTF
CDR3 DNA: TGCGCCAGCTTCCCAGGGCGGGGGCTAATTGGCTACACCTTC

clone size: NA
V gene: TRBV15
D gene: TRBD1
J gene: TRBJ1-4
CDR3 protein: CATSKDRGREKLFF
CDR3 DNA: TGTGCCACCAGCAAGGACAGGGGGCGAGAAAAACTGTTTTTT

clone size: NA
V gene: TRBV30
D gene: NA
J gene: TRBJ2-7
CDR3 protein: CAWTIGGLSYEQYF
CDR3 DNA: TGTGCCTGGACCATTGGAGGATTGTCCTACGAGCAGTACTTC

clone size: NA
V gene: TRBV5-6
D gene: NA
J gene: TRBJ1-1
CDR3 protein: CASSLVPRANTEAFF
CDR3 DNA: TGTGCCAGCAGCTTGGTACCCAGGGCAAACACTGAAGCTTTCTTT

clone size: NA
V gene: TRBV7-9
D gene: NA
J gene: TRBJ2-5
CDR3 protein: CASTTTYQETQYF
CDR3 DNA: TGTGCCAGCACCACAACGTACCAAGAGACCCAGTACTTC

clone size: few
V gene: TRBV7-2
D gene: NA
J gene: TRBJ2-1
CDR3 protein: CASSLALVANYEQFF
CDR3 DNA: TGTGCCAGCAGCTTAGCGCTAGTGGCGAACTATGAGCAGTTCTTC

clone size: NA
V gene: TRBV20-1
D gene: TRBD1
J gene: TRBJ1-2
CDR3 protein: CSAGVGTAIYGYTF
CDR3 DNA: TGCAGTGCTGGGGTTGGGACAGCTATCTATGGCTACACCTTC

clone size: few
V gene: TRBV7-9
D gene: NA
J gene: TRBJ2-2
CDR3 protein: CASRSSGYTGELFF
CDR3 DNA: TGTGCCAGCAGATCCTCCGGGTACACCGGGGAGCTGTTTTTT

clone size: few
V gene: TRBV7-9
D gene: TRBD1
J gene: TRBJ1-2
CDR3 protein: CASSRATGGRDGYTF
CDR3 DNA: TGTGCCAGCAGCAGAGCTACAGGGGGCAGAGATGGCTACACCTTC

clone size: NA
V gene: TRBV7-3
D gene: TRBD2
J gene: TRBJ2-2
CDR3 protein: CASSPLAGTTGELFF
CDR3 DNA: TGTGCCAGCAGCCCCCTAGCGGGGACCACCGGGGAGCTGTTTTTT

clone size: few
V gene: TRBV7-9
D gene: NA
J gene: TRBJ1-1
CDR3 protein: CASSLADGLNTEAFF
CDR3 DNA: TGTGCCAGCAGCTTAGCGGACGGCCTGAACACTGAAGCTTTCTTT

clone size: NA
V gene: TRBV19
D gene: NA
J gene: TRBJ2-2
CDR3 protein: CASLKGSTGELFF
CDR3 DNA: TGTGCCAGTCTTAAGGGGAGCACCGGGGAGCTGTTTTTT

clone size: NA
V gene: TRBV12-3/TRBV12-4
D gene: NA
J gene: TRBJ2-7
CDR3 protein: CASTAQGFVLEQYF
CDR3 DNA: TGTGCCAGCACTGCCCAGGGATTCGTTCTCGAGCAGTACTTC

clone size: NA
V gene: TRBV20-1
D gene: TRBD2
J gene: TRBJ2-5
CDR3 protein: CAVGVAGPQETQYF
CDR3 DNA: TGCGCCGTCGGGGTAGCGGGACCTCAAGAGACCCAGTACTTC

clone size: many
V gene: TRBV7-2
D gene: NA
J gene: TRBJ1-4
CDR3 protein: CASSLWGAINEKLFF
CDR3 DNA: TGTGCCAGCAGCTTATGGGGCGCTATTAATGAAAAACTGTTTTTT

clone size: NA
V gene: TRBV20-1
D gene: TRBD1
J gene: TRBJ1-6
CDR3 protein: CSARAWTGDDSPLHF
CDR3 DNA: TGCAGTGCTAGAGCTTGGACAGGGGATGATTCACCCCTCCACTTT

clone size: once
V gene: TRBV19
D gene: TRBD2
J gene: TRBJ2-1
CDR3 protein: CASSTGLAGANEQFF
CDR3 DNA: TGTGCCAGTAGTACGGGACTAGCGGGGGCCAATGAGCAGTTCTTC

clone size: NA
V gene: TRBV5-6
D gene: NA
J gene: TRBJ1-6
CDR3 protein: CASSLGLYNSPLHF
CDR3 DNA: TGTGCCAGCAGCTTGGGTCTCTATAATTCACCCCTCCACTTT

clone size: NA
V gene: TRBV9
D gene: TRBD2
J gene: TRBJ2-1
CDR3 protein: CASSEPGTSGAWPYNEQFF
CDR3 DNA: TGTGCCAGCAGCGAGCCCGGGACTAGCGGGGCTTGGCCCTACAATGAGCAGTTCTTC

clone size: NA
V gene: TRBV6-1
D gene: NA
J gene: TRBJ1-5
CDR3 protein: CASSPGPTNNQPQHF
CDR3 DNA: TGTGCCAGCAGTCCCGGGCCTACGAATAATCAGCCCCAGCATTTT

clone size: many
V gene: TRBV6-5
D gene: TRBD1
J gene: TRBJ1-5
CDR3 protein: CASGTGTNQPQHF
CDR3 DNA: TGTGCCAGTGGGACAGGGACCAATCAGCCCCAGCATTTT

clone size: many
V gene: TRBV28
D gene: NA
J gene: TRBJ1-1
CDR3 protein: CASSKGVGVKPEAFF
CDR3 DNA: TGTGCCAGCAGTAAAGGGGTGGGGGTTAAACCTGAAGCTTTCTTT

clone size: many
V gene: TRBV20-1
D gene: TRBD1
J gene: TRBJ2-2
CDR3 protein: CSATPNTRDRGLTGELFF
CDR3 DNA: TGCAGTGCTACCCCGAACACCCGGGACAGGGGACTCACCGGGGAGCTGTTTTTT

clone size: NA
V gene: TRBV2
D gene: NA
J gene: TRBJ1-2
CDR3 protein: CASLGDYGYTF
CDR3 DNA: TGTGCCAGCTTAGGGGACTATGGCTACACCTTC

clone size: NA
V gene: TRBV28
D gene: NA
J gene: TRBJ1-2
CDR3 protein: CASRGNGYTF
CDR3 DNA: TGTGCCAGCAGAGGCAATGGCTACACCTTC

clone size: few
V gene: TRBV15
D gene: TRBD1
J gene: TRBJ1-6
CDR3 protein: CATSRGQGAPVDSPLHF
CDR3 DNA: TGTGCCACCAGCAGAGGACAGGGGGCGCCGGTCGATTCACCCCTCCACTTT

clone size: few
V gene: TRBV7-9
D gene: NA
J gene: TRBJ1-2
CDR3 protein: CASSLGGDPSYGYTF
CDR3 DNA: TGTGCCAGCAGCTTAGGGGGGGACCCCTCCTATGGCTACACCTTC

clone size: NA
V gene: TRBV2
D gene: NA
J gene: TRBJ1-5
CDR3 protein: CASRGPGSSGQPQHF
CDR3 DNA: TGTGCCAGCAGGGGTCCGGGTTCGTCTGGTCAGCCCCAGCATTTT

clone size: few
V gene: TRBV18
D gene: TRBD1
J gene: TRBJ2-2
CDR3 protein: CASWTGAVTGELFF
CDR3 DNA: TGTGCCAGCTGGACAGGGGCGGTCACCGGGGAGCTGTTTTTT

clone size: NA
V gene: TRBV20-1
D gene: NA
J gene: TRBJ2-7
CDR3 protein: CSASLSDGVEQYF
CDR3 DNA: TGCAGTGCTAGTCTTTCGGACGGAGTCGAGCAGTACTTC

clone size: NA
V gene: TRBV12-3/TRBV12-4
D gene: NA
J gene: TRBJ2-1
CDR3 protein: CASSSQLAGQNRPFF
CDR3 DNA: TGTGCCAGCAGTTCTCAACTGGCGGGGCAGAACCGGCCGTTCTTC

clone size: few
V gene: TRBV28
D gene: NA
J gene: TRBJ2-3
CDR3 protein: CASTDWVNADTQYF
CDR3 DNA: TGTGCCAGCACCGACTGGGTAAACGCAGATACGCAGTATTTT

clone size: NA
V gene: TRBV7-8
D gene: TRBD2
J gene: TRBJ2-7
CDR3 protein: CASSQGLGGYEQYF
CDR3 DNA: TGTGCCAGCAGCCAGGGACTAGGGGGCTACGAGCAGTACTTC

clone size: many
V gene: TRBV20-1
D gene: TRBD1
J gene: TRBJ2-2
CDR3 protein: CSARIGQGTRELFF
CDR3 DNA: TGCAGTGCTAGAATCGGACAGGGAACGCGGGAGCTGTTTTTT

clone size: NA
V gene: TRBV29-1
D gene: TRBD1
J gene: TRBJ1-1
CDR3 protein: CSAWTGKNTEAFF
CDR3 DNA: TGCAGCGCTTGGACAGGCAAGAACACTGAAGCTTTCTTT

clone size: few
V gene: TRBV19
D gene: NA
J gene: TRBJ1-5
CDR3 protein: CASSDGRAIFGNQPQHF
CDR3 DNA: TGTGCCAGTAGTGACGGCAGGGCCATATTCGGCAATCAGCCCCAGCATTTT

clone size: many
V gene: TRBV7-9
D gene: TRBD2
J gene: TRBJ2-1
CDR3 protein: CASSLVSRRGTSGERDSYNEQFF
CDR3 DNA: TGTGCCAGCAGCCTAGTTAGTCGTCGGGGGACTAGCGGGGAGAGAGACTCCTACAATGAGCAGTTCTTC

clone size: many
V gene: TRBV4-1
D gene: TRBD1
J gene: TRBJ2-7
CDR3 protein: CASSPTGGGYEQYF
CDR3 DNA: TGTGCCAGCAGCCCAACAGGGGGCGGGTACGAGCAGTACTTC

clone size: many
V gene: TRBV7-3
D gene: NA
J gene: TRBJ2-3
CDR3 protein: CASSLFRWDTQYF
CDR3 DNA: TGTGCCAGCAGCTTATTTCGGTGGGATACGCAGTATTTT

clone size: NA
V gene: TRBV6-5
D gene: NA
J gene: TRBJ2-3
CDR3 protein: CASSYLDSTDTQYF
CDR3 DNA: TGTGCCAGCAGTTACTTAGACTCCACAGATACGCAGTATTTT

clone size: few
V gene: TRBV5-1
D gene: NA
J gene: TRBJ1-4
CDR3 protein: CASSHTGNHATNEKLFF
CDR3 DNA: TGCGCCAGCAGCCACACAGGGAATCATGCAACTAATGAAAAACTGTTTTTT

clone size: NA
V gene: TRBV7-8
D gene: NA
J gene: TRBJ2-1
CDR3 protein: CASSLGPLRNGRNNEQFF
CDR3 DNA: TGTGCCAGCAGCTTAGGACCCCTCCGGAACGGACGTAACAATGAGCAGTTCTTC

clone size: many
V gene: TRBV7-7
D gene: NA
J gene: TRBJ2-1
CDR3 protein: CASSLSQNYNEQFF
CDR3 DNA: TGTGCCAGCAGCTTAAGTCAAAACTACAATGAGCAGTTCTTC

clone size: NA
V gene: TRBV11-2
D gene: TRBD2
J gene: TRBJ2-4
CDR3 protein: CASSFSGLAAAGVNIQYF
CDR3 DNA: TGTGCCAGCAGCTTTAGCGGACTAGCCGCGGCGGGAGTAAACATTCAGTACTTC

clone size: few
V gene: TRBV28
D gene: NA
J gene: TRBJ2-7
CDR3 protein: CASSLRQSYEQYF
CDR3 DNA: TGTGCCAGCAGCCTCAGACAGTCCTACGAGCAGTACTTC

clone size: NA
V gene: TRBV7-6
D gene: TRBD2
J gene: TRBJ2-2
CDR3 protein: CASRPGIGDYNTGELFF
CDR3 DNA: TGTGCCAGCAGACCAGGAATCGGGGACTACAACACCGGGGAGCTGTTTTTT

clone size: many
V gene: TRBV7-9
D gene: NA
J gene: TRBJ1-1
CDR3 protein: CASSLQGSEAFF
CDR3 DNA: TGTGCCAGCAGCTTACAGGGTAGTGAAGCTTTCTTT

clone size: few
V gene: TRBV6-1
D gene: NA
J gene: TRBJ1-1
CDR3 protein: CASTYGYGFEAPEAFF
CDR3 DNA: TGTGCCAGCACTTACGGCTACGGCTTTGAGGCCCCTGAAGCTTTCTTT

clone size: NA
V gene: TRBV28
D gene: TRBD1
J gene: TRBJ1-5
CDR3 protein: CASSSQGDSNQPQHF
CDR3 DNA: TGTGCCAGCAGCTCACAGGGGGATAGCAATCAGCCCCAGCATTTT

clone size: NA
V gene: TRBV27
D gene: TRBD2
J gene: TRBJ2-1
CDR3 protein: CASRVQLPGLAGNEQFF
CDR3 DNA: TGTGCCAGCAGAGTTCAACTCCCGGGACTAGCGGGCAATGAGCAGTTCTTC

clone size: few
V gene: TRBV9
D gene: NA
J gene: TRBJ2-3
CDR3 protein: CASSVGEALTDTQYF
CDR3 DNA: TGTGCCAGCAGCGTAGGGGAGGCCCTCACAGATACGCAGTATTTT

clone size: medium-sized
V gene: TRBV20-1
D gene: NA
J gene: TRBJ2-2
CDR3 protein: CSARQGNTGELFF
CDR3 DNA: TGCAGTGCTAGACAGGGGAACACCGGGGAGCTGTTTTTT

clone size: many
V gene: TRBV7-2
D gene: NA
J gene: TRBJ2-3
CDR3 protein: CASSPVVADTQYF
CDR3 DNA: TGTGCCAGCAGCCCAGTAGTAGCAGATACGCAGTATTTT

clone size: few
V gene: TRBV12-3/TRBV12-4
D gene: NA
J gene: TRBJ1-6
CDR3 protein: CASSLQGGDSPLHF
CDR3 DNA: TGTGCCAGCAGTTTGCAGGGAGGAGATTCACCCCTCCACTTT